This T cell receptor (beta chain) was sequenced for a study of T cell changes during pregnancy in multiple sclerosis. The germline gives CDR1 MDHEN, CDR2 SYDVKM. This CDR3 is built from 16 residues. V dropped 5 bases and J dropped 1; count of bases not matched to a gene: 5. Here immunoSEQ multiplex PCR was the method, and the copy in TCRdb shows in-frame clones only, minus some. This sample yields about 70,000 clones, of which more than 75% are seen a single time; approximately 1.5% belongs to the top ten. Material: peripheral blood, obtained in the third trimester of pregnancy. The chain combines TRBV28 with TRBJ1-3; 10 bases agree with TRBD1. The TCR originated in a female donor in good health, enrolled as a control in a pregnancy study. The CDR3 reads CASSERTGGSGNTIYF. The CDR3 DNA reads as TGTGCCAGCAGTGAGAGGACAGGGGGTTCTGGAAACACCATATATTTT.